This passage covers 29 T cell receptor beta chains from one sample sequenced in a study of cytomegalovirus exposure and HLA in healthy donors. This PCR relied on a set of 60 Vbeta primers and 13 Jbeta primers. Some clones are missing from TCRdb's copy, which holds only in-frame ones; the method was immunoSEQ multiplex PCR. The sample lists 79,000 or so clones, under 85% occurring once. The source material was PBMCs. These TCRs come from a woman aged 40-49 years in good health and CMV-seropositive.

The CDR3 is CASSLREGGFVNTEAFF. CDR3 DNA sequence: TGTGCCAGCAGCTTGAGGGAAGGGGGCTTCGTGAACACTGAAGCTTTCTTT. The V call is TRBV7-8, the J call TRBJ1-1; TRBD1 agrees at 7 bases. Per germline, CDR1 SGHVS and CDR2 FQNEAQ. Germline trimming cut 3 bases from V and 0 bases from J; bases unmatched to any gene: 10. This CDR3 is built from 17 residues.

The chain links TRBV7-8 to TRBJ2-1; 8 bases align to TRBD2. The CDR3 spans 14 residues. With V trimmed by 5 bases and J by 8 bases, 8 bases remained unmatched. Germline CDR1 is SGHVS and CDR2 is FQNEAQ. In DNA form, the CDR3 reads TGTGCCAGCAGCCGACCAGGACTAGCCTATGAGCAGTTCTTC. As protein: CASSRPGLAYEQFF.

This rearrangement joins TRBV7-8 to TRBJ2-1, with 8 bases lining up with TRBD2. Germline V lookup: CDR1 SGHVS, CDR2 FQNEAQ. The CDR3 is made up of 15 amino acids. The V and J ends lost 5 bases and 2 bases, in that order; junction bases with no gene match: 5. CDR3 bases: TGTGCCAGCAGCCTTAGCGGGACCGCCTACAATGAGCAGTTCTTC. It specifies CASSLSGTAYNEQFF.

The rearrangement uses TRBV6-1 and TRBJ1-5, with D unresolved. V was shortened by 7 bases and J by 8 bases, with 18 bases between the two germline ends. CDR1 and CDR2 from the germline V gene are MNHNS and SASEGT. This CDR3 is 14 amino acids long. CDR3 loop: CASKEGILSEPQHF. The CDR3, as DNA: TGTGCCAGCAAGGAGGGCATATTATCTGAGCCCCAGCATTTT.

This clone turned up a few times. This chain connects TRBV30 to TRBJ2-7, with D unresolved. The germline V gene has CDR1 GTSNPN and CDR2 SVGIG (reference sequence). This CDR3 spans 12 amino acids. V was clipped by 2 bases and J by 8 bases, with 13 bases between them. The CDR3 sequence is CAWSYSAPKQYF. CDR3 nucleotides: TGTGCCTGGAGTTACTCAGCGCCCAAGCAGTACTTC.

In its sample, this clone was seen once. The chain carries TRBV29-1 and TRBJ2-1, with D unclear. There are 12 residues in the CDR3. Between the trimmed V and J ends, which lost 7 bases and 9 bases, there was a span of 16 bases. Looked up from germline, CDR1 is SQVTM and CDR2 is ANQGSEA. The DNA of the CDR3 is TGCAGCGCGGAGCCCCTTTCGGGTGAGCAGTTCTTC. Its protein product is CSAEPLSGEQFF.

This clone was seen more than once but under ten times. J is TRBJ2-3 and V is TRBV9; D might be TRBD1 (5 bases). The V end lost 0 bases, the J end lost 8 bases, and 13 bases lay between the germline ends. This CDR3 is 14 amino acids long. From germline, CDR1 is SGDLS and CDR2 YYNGEE. The CDR3 loop is CASSVGSLDTTQYF. CDR3 DNA sequence: TGTGCCAGCAGCGTAGGCTCACTGGACACTACGCAGTATTTT.

The V and J genes are TRBV5-6 and TRBJ1-2; D is possibly TRBD1 (5 bases). Trimming stripped 0 bases from V and 6 bases from J, with 9 bases between. Germline CDR1 reads SGHDT; CDR2 reads YYEEEE. The CDR3 is 13 residues long. The DNA for the CDR3 is TGTGCCAGCAGCTTGGTGGGGGGGGATGGCTACACCTTC. Translation gives CASSLVGGDGYTF.

The chain links TRBV6-5 to TRBJ2-5, with D perhaps TRBD1 (6 bases). Deletions cut 11 bases from V and 1 base from J, with 11 bases between. Per germline, CDR1 MNHEY and CDR2 SVGAGI. The CDR3 runs to 12 residues. CDR3 amino acids: CASKGGQETQYF. Written as DNA, the CDR3 is TGTGCCTCAAAAGGGGGCCAAGAGACCCAGTACTTC.

This clone was detected a few times. This chain uses TRBV5-4 with TRBJ2-5; 10 nucleotides align to TRBD1. The V segment lost 6 bases and the J segment 5 bases; nucleotides outside the gene matches: 16. There are 17 residues in the CDR3. Germline CDR1 is SGHNT and CDR2 is YYREEE (reference sequence). The CDR3 reads CASTPGTGVIVRETQYF. CDR3 nucleotide sequence: TGTGCCAGCACCCCCGGGACAGGGGTTATAGTCAGGGAGACCCAGTACTTC.

J is TRBJ1-1 and V is TRBV18, with a possible D match to TRBD1 (5 bases). Deletions cut 6 bases from V and 1 base from J, with 9 bases between. Germline-derived CDR1 and CDR2 are KGHSH and LQKENI. The CDR3 totals 13 residues. CDR3 residues: CASSSGGNTEAFF. The CDR3 nucleotides are TGTGCCAGCTCCTCGGGGGGGAACACTGAAGCTTTCTTT.

In nucleotides, the CDR3 is TGTGCCAGCAGCGAGACAGACAACACTGAAGCTTTCTTT. Protein sequence: CASSETDNTEAFF. V is TRBV6-5 and J is TRBJ1-1; tentative D call: TRBD1 (5 bases). The CDR3 runs 13 residues. V gave up 6 bases and J gave up 2 bases, with 10 bases separating them. CDR1 is MNHEY, CDR2 SVGAGI, per germline.

This clone came up once. This chain joins TRBV28 and TRBJ1-4; D ambiguous. Trimming pared 6 bases from V and 6 bases from J, leaving 20 bases between. The CDR3 runs 16 residues. Germline CDR1 MDHEN, CDR2 SYDVKM. Here the CDR3 reads CASSRFGFEGDEKLFF. CDR3 DNA sequence: TGTGCCAGCAGCCGCTTTGGATTTGAAGGAGATGAAAAACTGTTTTTT. Drawing the rest from reference TRBV28 and TRBJ1-4, the complete variable domain is DVKVTQSSRYLVKRTGEKVFLECVQDMDHENMFWYRQDPGLGLRLIYFSYDVKMKEKGDIPEGYSVSREKKERFSLILESASTNQTSMYLCASSRFGFEGDEKLFFGSGTQLSVL.

This clone was detected many times. The V and J genes are TRBV6-1 and TRBJ1-1; D remains unclear. Germline V gene data show CDR1 as MNHNS and CDR2 as SASEGT. The length of the CDR3 is 14 residues. The ends were cut back, 4 bases at V and 1 base at J, with 10 bases in the middle. The CDR3 bases are TGTGCCAGCAGTGTTTTACAGAAGAACACTGAAGCTTTCTTT. This encodes CASSVLQKNTEAFF.

This clone was picked up one time. This chain joins TRBV27 and TRBJ2-7; 10 bases map to TRBD1. With 4 bases clipped from V and 1 base from J, the junction kept 7 bases outside the gene matches. This CDR3 is built from 16 residues. Per germline, CDR1 MNHEY and CDR2 SMNVEV (reference sequence). The CDR3 DNA reads TGTGCCAGCAGTTGGATTGGACAGGGGGGATCCTACGAGCAGTACTTC. Translation gives CASSWIGQGGSYEQYF.

CDR3 sequence (DNA): TGTGCCAGCAGTCGAACCCAGGGGAACTATGGCTACACCTTC. As protein: CASSRTQGNYGYTF. The V call is TRBV6-5, the J call TRBJ1-2; tentative D call: TRBD1 (6 bases). CDR1 and CDR2 (germline): MNHEY, SVGAGI. V shed 5 bases and J shed 2 bases, with 12 bases lying between them. The CDR3 length is 14 residues.

The chain employs TRBV7-9 and TRBJ2-3; D is ambiguous. Trimming took 6 bases from V and 2 from J, leaving 3 bases between them. The CDR3 runs to 11 residues. The germline CDR1 and CDR2 sequences are SEHNR and FQNEAQ (reference sequence). CDR3 nucleotides: TGTGCCAGCAGTAACACAGATACGCAGTATTTT. Protein: CASSNTDTQYF.

This sequence joins TRBV7-7 and TRBJ2-7; D might be TRBD2 (5 bases). The CDR3 is made up of 14 amino acids. V was cut by 4 bases and J by 0 bases, with 10 bases left in between. Looked up from germline, CDR1 is SSHAT and CDR2 is FNYEAQ (reference sequence). The CDR3 sequence: CASSSSGNSYEQYF. The DNA for the CDR3 is TGTGCCAGCAGCTCATCGGGAAACTCCTACGAGCAGTACTTC. Using reference TRBV7-7 and TRBJ2-7 for the parts outside the CDR3, the full variable domain is GAGVSQSPRYKVTKRGQDVTLRCDPISSHATLYWYQQALGQGPEFLTYFNYEAQPDKSGLPSDRFSAERPEGSISTLTIQRTEQRDSAMYRCASSSSGNSYEQYFGPGTRLTVT.

V and J are TRBV6-5 and TRBJ2-7; unclear D gene. CDR1 and CDR2 (germline): MNHEY, SVGAGI. With 2 bases removed from V and 5 bases from J, the gap between germline ends came to 13 bases. The CDR3 runs 14 residues. CDR3 residues: CASSYTHGSNEQYF. CDR3 DNA sequence: TGTGCCAGCAGTTACACCCACGGGTCAAACGAGCAGTACTTC.

This rearrangement joins TRBV5-6 to TRBJ1-1; a possible D gene is TRBD1 (5 bases). Trimming shortened V by 2 bases and J by 5 bases, and 10 bases separated the two germline ends. The CDR3 length is 13 residues. Germline V lookup: CDR1 SGHDT, CDR2 YYEEEE. The CDR3 loop reads CASSFAGETEAFF. The CDR3 region has the DNA TGTGCCAGCAGCTTTGCGGGGGAGACTGAAGCTTTCTTT. Looking up the rest from reference TRBV5-6 and TRBJ1-1 gives the full variable domain: DAGVTQSPTHLIKTRGQQVTLRCSPKSGHDTVSWYQQALGQGPQFIFQYYEEEERQRGNFPDRFSGHQFPNYSSELNVNALLLGDSALYLCASSFAGETEAFFGQGTRLTVV.

The chain is built from TRBV30 and TRBJ2-7; TRBD1 aligns across 7 bases. The CDR3 has 12 amino acids. V shed 7 bases, J shed 0 bases, and the junction held 3 bases outside the gene matches. The germline V gene encodes CDR1 GTSNPN and CDR2 SVGIG (reference sequence). CDR3 protein: CASTGTSYEQYF. For the CDR3, the DNA is TGTGCCTCGACAGGGACCTCCTACGAGCAGTACTTC.

There are a few counts of this clone. The rearrangement links TRBV7-6 to TRBJ1-4; possibly TRBD1 for D (5 bases). The CDR3 runs 16 residues. Between the trimmed V and J ends, which lost 1 base and 5 bases, there was a span of 14 bases. Germline V gives CDR1 SGHVS, CDR2 FNYEAQ. CDR3 bases: TGTGCCAGCAGCTTAGGGAACAGGTTGAAGAATGAAAAACTGTTTTTT. Encoded protein: CASSLGNRLKNEKLFF.

The chain joins TRBV12-5 to TRBJ1-5, with 7 bases lining up with TRBD1. Germline-derived CDR1 and CDR2 are LGHNT and FRNRAP. J was trimmed by 6 bases and V by 0 bases; bases with no gene match: 5. The CDR3 loop spans 15 amino acids. The CDR3 coding sequence is TGTGCTAGTGGTTTGGTACGGACAGGCAGTCAGCCCCAGCATTTT. This translates into CASGLVRTGSQPQHF.

This clone appeared a few times. This sequence joins TRBV4-2 and TRBJ1-4; weak D call: TRBD1 (6 bases). The CDR3 has 14 residues. V lost 0 bases, J lost 7 bases, and 9 bases lay in between. Germline V lookup: CDR1 LGHNA, CDR2 YNFKEQ. The CDR3 sequence is CASSQEQGVEKLFF. In nucleotides, the CDR3 is TGTGCCAGCAGCCAAGAACAGGGAGTTGAAAAACTGTTTTTT.

The rearrangement joins TRBV7-2 to TRBJ2-7, with TRBD2 matching over 10 bases. V lost 5 bases, J lost 1 base, and 8 bases stayed unmatched. The CDR3 length is 16 residues. In germline, CDR1 is SGHTA, CDR2 FQGNSA. CDR3 residues: CASSAASGSFSYEQYF. CDR3 in DNA: TGTGCCAGCAGCGCCGCTAGCGGGAGTTTTTCCTACGAGCAGTACTTC.

The chain links TRBV5-1 to TRBJ1-1; D remains unclear. This CDR3 has 13 residues. Germline assignment: CDR1 SGHRS and CDR2 YFSETQ. V was clipped by 0 bases and J by 6 bases, with 9 bases between them. CDR3 coding DNA: TGCGCCAGCAGCTTGGCGGGTCAGCCTGAAGCTTTCTTT. Amino acid sequence: CASSLAGQPEAFF.

This sequence joins TRBV5-1 and TRBJ1-3; tentative D call: TRBD1 (5 bases). CDR1 and CDR2 from the germline V gene are SGHRS and YFSETQ. V was pared by 6 bases and J by 0 bases, with 10 bases between. This CDR3 region has 14 residues. The CDR3: CASKLDSSGNTIYF. In DNA form, the CDR3 reads TGCGCCAGCAAATTAGACAGCTCTGGAAACACCATATATTTT.

This clone was seen a handful of times. This chain links TRBV2 with TRBJ2-5, with 9 bases aligning to TRBD2. This CDR3 comprises 15 residues. The V and J ends lost 3 bases and 4 bases, in that order; junction bases with no gene match: 6. Germline lookup yields CDR1 SNHLY and CDR2 FYNNEI. The CDR3 sequence: CASSDGGRAIETQYF. For the CDR3, the DNA is TGTGCCAGCAGTGATGGCGGGAGGGCGATAGAGACCCAGTACTTC.

V gene TRBV5-1 combines with J gene TRBJ2-1; 12 positions agree with TRBD2. CDR3 size: 16 residues. Germline-derived CDR1 and CDR2 are SGHRS and YFSETQ. With V trimmed by 1 base and J by 6 bases, 5 bases remained unmatched. This CDR3 is CASSLLAGGPGNEQFF. The CDR3 nucleotides read TGCGCCAGCAGCTTGCTAGCGGGAGGGCCGGGCAATGAGCAGTTCTTC.